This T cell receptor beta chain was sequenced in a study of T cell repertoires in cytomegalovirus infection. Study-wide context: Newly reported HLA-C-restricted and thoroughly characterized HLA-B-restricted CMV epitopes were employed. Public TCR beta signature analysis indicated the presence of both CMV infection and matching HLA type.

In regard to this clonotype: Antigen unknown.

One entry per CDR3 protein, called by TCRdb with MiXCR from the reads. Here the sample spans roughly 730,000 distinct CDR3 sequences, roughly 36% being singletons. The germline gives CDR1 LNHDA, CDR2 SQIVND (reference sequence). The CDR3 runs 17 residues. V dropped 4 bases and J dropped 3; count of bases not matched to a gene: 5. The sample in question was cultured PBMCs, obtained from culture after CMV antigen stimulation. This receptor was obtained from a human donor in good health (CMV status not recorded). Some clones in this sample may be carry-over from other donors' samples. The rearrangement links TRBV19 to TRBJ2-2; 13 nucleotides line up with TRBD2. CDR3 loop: CASSRTSGSFDTGELFF. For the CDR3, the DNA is TGTGCCAGTAGTAGGACTAGCGGGAGTTTCGACACCGGGGAGCTGTTTTTT.